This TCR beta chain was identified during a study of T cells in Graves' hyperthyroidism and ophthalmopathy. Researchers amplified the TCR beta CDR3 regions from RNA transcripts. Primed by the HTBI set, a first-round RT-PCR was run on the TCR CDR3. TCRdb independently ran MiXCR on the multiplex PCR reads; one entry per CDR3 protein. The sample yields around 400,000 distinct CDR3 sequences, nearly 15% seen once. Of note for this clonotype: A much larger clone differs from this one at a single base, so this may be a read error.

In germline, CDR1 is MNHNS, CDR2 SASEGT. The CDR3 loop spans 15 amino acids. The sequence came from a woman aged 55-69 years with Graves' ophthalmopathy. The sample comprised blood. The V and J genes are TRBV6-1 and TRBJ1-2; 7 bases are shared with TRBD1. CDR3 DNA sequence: TGTGCCAGCAGTATGGGACAGACCCGCACCTATGGCTCCACCTTC. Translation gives CASSMGQTRTYGSTF.